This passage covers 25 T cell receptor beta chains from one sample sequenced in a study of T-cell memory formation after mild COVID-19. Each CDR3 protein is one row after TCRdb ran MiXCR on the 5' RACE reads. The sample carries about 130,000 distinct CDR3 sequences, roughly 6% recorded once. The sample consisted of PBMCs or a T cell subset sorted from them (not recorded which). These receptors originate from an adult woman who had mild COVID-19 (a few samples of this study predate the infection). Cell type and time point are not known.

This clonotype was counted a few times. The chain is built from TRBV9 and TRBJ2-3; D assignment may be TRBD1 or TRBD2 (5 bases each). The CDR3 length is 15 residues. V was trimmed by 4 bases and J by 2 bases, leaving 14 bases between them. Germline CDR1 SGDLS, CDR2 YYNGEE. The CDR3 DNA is TGTGCCAGCAGCCCTAGCCCAGGGACCACAGATACGCAGTATTTT. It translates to CASSPSPGTTDTQYF.

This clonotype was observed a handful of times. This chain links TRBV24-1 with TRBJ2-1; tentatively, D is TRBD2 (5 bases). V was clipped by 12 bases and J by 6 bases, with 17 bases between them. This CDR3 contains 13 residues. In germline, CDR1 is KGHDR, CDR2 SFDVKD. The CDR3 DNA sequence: TGTGCCGTATCCAGGACTGGCCTCAATGAGCAGTTCTTC. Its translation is CAVSRTGLNEQFF.

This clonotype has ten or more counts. CDR3 amino acids: CASSLAVRGGNEQFF. The CDR3 coding sequence is TGTGCCAGCAGCTTAGCGGTCCGGGGCGGCAATGAGCAGTTCTTC. V gene TRBV7-9 combines with J gene TRBJ2-1, with D perhaps given as TRBD1 or TRBD2 (5 bases each). Between the trimmed V and J ends, which lost 0 bases and 6 bases, there was a span of 12 bases. The germline V gene has CDR1 SEHNR and CDR2 FQNEAQ (reference sequence). CDR3 size: 15 residues.

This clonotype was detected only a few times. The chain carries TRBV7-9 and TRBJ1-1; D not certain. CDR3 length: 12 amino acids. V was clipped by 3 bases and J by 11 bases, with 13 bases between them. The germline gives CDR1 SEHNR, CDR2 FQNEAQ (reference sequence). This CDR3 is CASSFREIGAFF. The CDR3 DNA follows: TGTGCCAGCAGCTTCCGGGAGATCGGGGCTTTCTTT.

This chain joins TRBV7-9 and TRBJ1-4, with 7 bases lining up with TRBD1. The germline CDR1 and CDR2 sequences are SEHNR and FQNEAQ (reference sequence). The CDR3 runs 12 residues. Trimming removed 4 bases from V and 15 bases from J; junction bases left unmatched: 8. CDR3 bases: TGTGCCAGCAGCTCAGCGACAGGGTCGGTGTTTTTT. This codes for CASSSATGSVFF.

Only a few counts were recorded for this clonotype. CDR3 DNA sequence: TGTGCCAGCAGCCTGGGAGGGAGTCCAGATACGCAGTATTTT. Translating gives CASSLGGSPDTQYF. This chain uses TRBV4-2 with TRBJ2-3, with 7 bases aligning to TRBD2. The CDR3 extends over 14 amino acids. J lost 4 bases, V lost 4 bases, and 5 bases had no gene match. Per the germline V gene, CDR1 is LGHNA and CDR2 is YNFKEQ.

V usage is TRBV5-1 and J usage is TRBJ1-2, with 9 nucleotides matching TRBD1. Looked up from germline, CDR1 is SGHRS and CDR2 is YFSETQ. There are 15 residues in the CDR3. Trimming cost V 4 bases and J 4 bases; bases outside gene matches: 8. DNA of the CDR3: TGCGCCAGCAGCGATGGACAGGGGAATATCTATGGCTACACCTTC. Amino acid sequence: CASSDGQGNIYGYTF. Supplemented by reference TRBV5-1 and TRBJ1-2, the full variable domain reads KAGVTQTPRYLIKTRGQQVTLSCSPISGHRSVSWYQQTPGQGLQFLFEYFSETQRNKGNFPGRFSGRQFSNSRSEMNVSTLELGDSALYLCASSDGQGNIYGYTFGSGTRLTVV.

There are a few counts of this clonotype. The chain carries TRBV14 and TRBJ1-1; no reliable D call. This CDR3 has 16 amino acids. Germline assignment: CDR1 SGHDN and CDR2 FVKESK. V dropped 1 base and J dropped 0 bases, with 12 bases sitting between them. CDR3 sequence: CASSQAPNRMNTEAFF. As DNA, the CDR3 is TGTGCCAGCAGCCAAGCCCCTAATCGGATGAACACTGAAGCTTTCTTT.

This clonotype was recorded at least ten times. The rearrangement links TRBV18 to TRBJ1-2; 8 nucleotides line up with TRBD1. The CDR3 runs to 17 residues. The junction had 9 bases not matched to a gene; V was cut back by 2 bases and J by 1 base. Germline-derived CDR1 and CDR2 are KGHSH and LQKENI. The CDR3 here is CASSPYSGTGFNYGYTF. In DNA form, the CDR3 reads TGTGCCAGCTCACCATACTCCGGGACAGGATTTAACTATGGCTACACCTTC.

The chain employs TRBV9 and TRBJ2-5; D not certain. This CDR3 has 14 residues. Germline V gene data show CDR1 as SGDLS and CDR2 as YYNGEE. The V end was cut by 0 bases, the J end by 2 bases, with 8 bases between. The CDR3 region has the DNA TGTGCCAGCAGCGTAGCTAACAGTCAAGAGACCCAGTACTTC. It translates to CASSVANSQETQYF.

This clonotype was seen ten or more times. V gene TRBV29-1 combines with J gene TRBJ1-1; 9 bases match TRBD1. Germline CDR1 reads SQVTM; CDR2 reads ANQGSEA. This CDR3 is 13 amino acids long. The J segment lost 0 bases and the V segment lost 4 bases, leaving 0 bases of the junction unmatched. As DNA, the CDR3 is TGCAGCGTTGGGGACAGGGTGAACACTGAAGCTTTCTTT. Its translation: CSVGDRVNTEAFF. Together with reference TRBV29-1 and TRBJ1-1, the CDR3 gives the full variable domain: SAVISQKPSRDICQRGTSLTIQCQVDSQVTMMFWYRQQPGQSLTLIATANQGSEATYESGFVIDKFPISRPNLTFSTLTVSNMSPEDSSIYLCSVGDRVNTEAFFGQGTRLTVV.

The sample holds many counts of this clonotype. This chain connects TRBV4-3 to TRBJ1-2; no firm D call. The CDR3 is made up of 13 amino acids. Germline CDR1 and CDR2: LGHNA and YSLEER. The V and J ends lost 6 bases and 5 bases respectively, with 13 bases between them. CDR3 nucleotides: TGCGCCAGCAGTCGGAGGAGGGCTTATGGCTACACCTTC. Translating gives CASSRRRAYGYTF.

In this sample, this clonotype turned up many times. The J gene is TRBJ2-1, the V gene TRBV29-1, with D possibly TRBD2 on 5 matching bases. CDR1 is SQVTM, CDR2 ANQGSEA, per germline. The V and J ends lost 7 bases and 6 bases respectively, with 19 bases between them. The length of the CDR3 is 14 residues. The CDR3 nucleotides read TGCAGCGCCCCGGGGTTGGGGTTGGGCAATGAGCAGTTCTTC. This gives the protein CSAPGLGLGNEQFF.

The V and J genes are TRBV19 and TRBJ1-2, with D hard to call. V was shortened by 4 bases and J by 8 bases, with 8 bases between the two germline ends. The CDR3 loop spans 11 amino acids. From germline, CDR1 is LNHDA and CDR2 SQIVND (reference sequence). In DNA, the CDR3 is TGTGCCAGTAGTACCCCGTCGGGCTACACCTTC. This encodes CASSTPSGYTF.

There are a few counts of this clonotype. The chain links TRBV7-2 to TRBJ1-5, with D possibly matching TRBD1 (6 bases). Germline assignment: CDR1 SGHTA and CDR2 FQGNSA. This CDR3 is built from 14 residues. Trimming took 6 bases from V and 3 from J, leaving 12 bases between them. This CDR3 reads CASSSTGINQPQHF. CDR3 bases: TGTGCCAGCAGTTCGACAGGAATCAATCAGCCCCAGCATTTT. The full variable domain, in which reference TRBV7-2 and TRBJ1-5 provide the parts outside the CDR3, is GAGVSQSPSNKVTEKGKDVELRCDPISGHTALYWYRQSLGQGLEFLIYFQGNSAPDKSGLPSDRFSAERTGGSVSTLTIQRTQQEDSAVYLCASSSTGINQPQHFGDGTRLSIL.

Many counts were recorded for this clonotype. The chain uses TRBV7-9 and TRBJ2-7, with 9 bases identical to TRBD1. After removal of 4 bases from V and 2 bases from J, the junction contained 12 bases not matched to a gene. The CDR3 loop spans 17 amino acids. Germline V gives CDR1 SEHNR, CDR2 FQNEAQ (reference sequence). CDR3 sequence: CASSSKGTGLGTYEQYF. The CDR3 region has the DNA TGTGCCAGCAGCTCAAAAGGGACAGGGTTAGGGACCTACGAGCAGTACTTC. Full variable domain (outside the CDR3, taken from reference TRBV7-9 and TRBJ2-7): DTGVSQNPRHKITKRGQNVTFRCDPISEHNRLYWYRQTLGQGPEFLTYFQNEAQLEKSRLLSDRFSAERPKGSFSTLEIQRTEQGDSAMYLCASSSKGTGLGTYEQYFGPGTRLTVT.

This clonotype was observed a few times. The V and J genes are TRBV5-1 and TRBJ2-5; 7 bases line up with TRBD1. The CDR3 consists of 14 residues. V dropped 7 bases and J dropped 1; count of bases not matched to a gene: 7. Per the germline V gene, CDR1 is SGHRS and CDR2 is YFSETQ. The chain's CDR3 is CASRFDRVQETQYF. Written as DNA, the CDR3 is TGCGCCAGCCGATTCGACAGGGTCCAAGAGACCCAGTACTTC.

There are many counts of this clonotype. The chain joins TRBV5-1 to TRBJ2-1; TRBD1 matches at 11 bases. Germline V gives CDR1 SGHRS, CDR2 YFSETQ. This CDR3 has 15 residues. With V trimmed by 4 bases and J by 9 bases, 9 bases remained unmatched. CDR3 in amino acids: CASSPGGQGAGEQFF. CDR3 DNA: TGCGCCAGCAGCCCGGGTGGACAGGGGGCCGGTGAGCAGTTCTTC.

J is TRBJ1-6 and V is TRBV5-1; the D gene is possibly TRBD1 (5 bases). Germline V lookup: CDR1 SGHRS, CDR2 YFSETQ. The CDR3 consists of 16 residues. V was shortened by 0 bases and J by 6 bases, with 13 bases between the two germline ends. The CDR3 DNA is TGCGCCAGCAGCTTGGATCAGGGAGGTCTTAATTCACCCCTCCACTTT. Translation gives CASSLDQGGLNSPLHF.

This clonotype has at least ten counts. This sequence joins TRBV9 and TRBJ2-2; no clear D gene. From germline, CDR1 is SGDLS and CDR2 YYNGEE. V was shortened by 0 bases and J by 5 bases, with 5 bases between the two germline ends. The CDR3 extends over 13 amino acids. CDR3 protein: CASSVVTTGELFF. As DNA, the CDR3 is TGTGCCAGCAGCGTAGTCACGACCGGGGAGCTGTTTTTT. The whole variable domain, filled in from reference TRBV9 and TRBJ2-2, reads DSGVTQTPKHLITATGQRVTLRCSPRSGDLSVYWYQQSLDQGLQFLIQYYNGEERAKGNILERFSAQQFPDLHSELNLSSLELGDSALYFCASSVVTTGELFFGEGSRLTVL.

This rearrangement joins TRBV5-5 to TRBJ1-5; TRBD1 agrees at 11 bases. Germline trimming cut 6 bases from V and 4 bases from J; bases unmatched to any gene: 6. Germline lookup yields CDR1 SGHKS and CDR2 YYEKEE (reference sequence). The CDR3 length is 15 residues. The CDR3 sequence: CASTPGTGGNQPQHF. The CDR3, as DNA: TGTGCCAGCACCCCCGGGACAGGGGGGAATCAGCCCCAGCATTTT.

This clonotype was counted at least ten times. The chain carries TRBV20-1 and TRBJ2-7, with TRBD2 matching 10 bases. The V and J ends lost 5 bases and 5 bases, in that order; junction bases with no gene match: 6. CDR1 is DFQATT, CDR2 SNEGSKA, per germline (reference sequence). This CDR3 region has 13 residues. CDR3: CSARTSGGNEQYF. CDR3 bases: TGCAGTGCTCGGACTAGCGGAGGAAACGAGCAGTACTTC.

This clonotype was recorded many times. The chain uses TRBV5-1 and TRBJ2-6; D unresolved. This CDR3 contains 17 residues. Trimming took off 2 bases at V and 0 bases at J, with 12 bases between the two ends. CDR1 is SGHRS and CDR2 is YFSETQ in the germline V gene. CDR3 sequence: CASSLGIRPSGANVLTF. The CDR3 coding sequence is TGCGCCAGCAGCTTAGGGATACGTCCCTCTGGGGCCAACGTCCTGACTTTC.

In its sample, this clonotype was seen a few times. CDR3 in amino acids: CASSLFQANYGYTF. DNA for the CDR3: TGTGCCAGCAGCTTATTTCAGGCTAACTATGGCTACACCTTC. The rearrangement uses TRBV7-9 and TRBJ1-2, with D unclear. V lost 2 bases to trimming and J lost 0 bases, with 7 bases between them. The CDR3 runs to 14 residues. The germline V gene encodes CDR1 SEHNR and CDR2 FQNEAQ (reference sequence).

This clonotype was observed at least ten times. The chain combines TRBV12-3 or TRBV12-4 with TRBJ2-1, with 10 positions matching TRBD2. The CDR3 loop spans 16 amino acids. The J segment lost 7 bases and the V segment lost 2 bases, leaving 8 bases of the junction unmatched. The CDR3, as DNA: TGTGCCAGCAGTTTAAGGGTGAGCGGGAGGGTTAATGAGCAGTTCTTC. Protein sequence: CASSLRVSGRVNEQFF.